Listed below are T cell receptor beta chains from one sample, sequenced in a study of cytomegalovirus exposure and HLA in healthy donors. Clones were sequenced by immunoSEQ multiplex PCR, and TCRdb holds only the in-frame ones, with some missing. The sample has more than 80,000 clones, 55% to 75% seen once. Input material: PBMCs. The origin of the receptors is a man aged 60 to 69 in good health and CMV-seronegative. Both conserved end residues are part of each CDR3. The D gene is left open where the match is weak. Rows may omit the clone size; those that give it use once, few, many or a size class.

j_gene: TRBJ1-4
abundance: .
v_gene: TRBV4-1
d_gene: .
CDR3nt: TGCGCCAGCAGCCAAGATGGGGGGGCAACTAATGAAAAACTGTTTTTT
CDR3aa: CASSQDGGATNEKLFF

j_gene: TRBJ1-1
abundance: .
v_gene: TRBV29-1
d_gene: .
CDR3nt: TGCAGCGTGCAGGGAAGCGGGGGAGCTTTCTTT
CDR3aa: CSVQGSGGAFF

j_gene: TRBJ1-3
abundance: .
v_gene: TRBV4-1
d_gene: .
CDR3nt: TGCGCCAGCAGCCATACAAGCTGGGGGGGGACTCCCCGAACAGGAAACACCATATATTTT
CDR3aa: CASSHTSWGGTPRTGNTIYF

j_gene: TRBJ2-6
abundance: .
v_gene: TRBV29-1
d_gene: .
CDR3nt: TGCAGCGTTGAAGTTCAGGGCTCTGGGGCCAACGTCCTGACTTTC
CDR3aa: CSVEVQGSGANVLTF

j_gene: TRBJ1-4
abundance: .
v_gene: TRBV6-5
d_gene: .
CDR3nt: TGTGCCAGCAGTCCCGGGAGGGAAAAACTGTTTTTT
CDR3aa: CASSPGREKLFF

j_gene: TRBJ1-6
abundance: .
v_gene: TRBV7-2
d_gene: .
CDR3nt: TGTGCCAGCAGCTTAGGGGCAGGTTCACCCCTCCACTTT
CDR3aa: CASSLGAGSPLHF

j_gene: TRBJ2-5
abundance: .
v_gene: TRBV5-4
d_gene: .
CDR3nt: TGTGCCAGCAGCCGTAATGGCCTAGGAAACCAAGAGACCCAGTACTTC
CDR3aa: CASSRNGLGNQETQYF

j_gene: TRBJ1-1
abundance: few
v_gene: TRBV5-4
d_gene: .
CDR3nt: TGTGCCAGCAGCTTGAATCTCGAGATTTTTGAAGCTTTCTTT
CDR3aa: CASSLNLEIFEAFF

j_gene: TRBJ2-7
abundance: .
v_gene: TRBV15
d_gene: TRBD2
CDR3nt: TGTGCCACCAGCAGAGAAAAAGCGGGGGTCGTCTACGAGCAGTACTTC
CDR3aa: CATSREKAGVVYEQYF

j_gene: TRBJ1-4
abundance: .
v_gene: TRBV19
d_gene: .
CDR3nt: TGTGCCAGTAGTAAATCCCAGGGGTTTGGGGATGAAAAACTGTTTTTT
CDR3aa: CASSKSQGFGDEKLFF

j_gene: TRBJ1-5
abundance: .
v_gene: TRBV7-4
d_gene: .
CDR3nt: TGTGCCAGCAGCCCTTACAATCAGCCCCAGCATTTT
CDR3aa: CASSPYNQPQHF

j_gene: TRBJ2-1
abundance: few
v_gene: TRBV5-8
d_gene: TRBD2
CDR3nt: TGTGCCAGCAGCTCATCCGGACTAGCGGGGGGTGCCACCTACAATGAGCAGTTCTTC
CDR3aa: CASSSSGLAGGATYNEQFF

j_gene: TRBJ1-2
abundance: once
v_gene: TRBV29-1
d_gene: .
CDR3nt: TGCAGCGTGCAACTTCAGGGAGGATGGACCCATGGCTACACCTTC
CDR3aa: CSVQLQGGWTHGYTF

j_gene: TRBJ1-3
abundance: .
v_gene: TRBV18
d_gene: .
CDR3nt: TGTGCCAGCTCACCAGCGCCCTCTGGAAACACCATATATTTT
CDR3aa: CASSPAPSGNTIYF

j_gene: TRBJ2-3
abundance: few
v_gene: TRBV6-6
d_gene: .
CDR3nt: TGTGCCAGCAGTCCTAGGGGACAGCGGGTAGATACGCAGTATTTT
CDR3aa: CASSPRGQRVDTQYF

j_gene: TRBJ2-3
abundance: once
v_gene: TRBV10-3
d_gene: .
CDR3nt: TGTGCCATCAGGCAGGGGGATACGCAGTATTTT
CDR3aa: CAIRQGDTQYF

j_gene: TRBJ2-1
abundance: .
v_gene: TRBV11-2
d_gene: TRBD1
CDR3nt: TGTGCCAGCAGCCGGGGACAGGGGCGTTACAATGAGCAGTTCTTC
CDR3aa: CASSRGQGRYNEQFF

j_gene: TRBJ2-5
abundance: .
v_gene: TRBV7-6
d_gene: .
CDR3nt: TGTGCCAGCAGCTTAGGGACTATTTGGGGAGAGACCCAGTACTTC
CDR3aa: CASSLGTIWGETQYF

j_gene: TRBJ2-7
abundance: few
v_gene: TRBV10-3
d_gene: TRBD2
CDR3nt: TGTGCCAGTGGACCAGCGGGAGGGTCCTACGAGCAGTACTTC
CDR3aa: CASGPAGGSYEQYF

j_gene: TRBJ2-3
abundance: few
v_gene: TRBV2
d_gene: .
CDR3nt: TGTGCCAGCAGTGCTCTCCAGGGGTCTCCAGATACGCAGTATTTT
CDR3aa: CASSALQGSPDTQYF

j_gene: TRBJ1-1
abundance: .
v_gene: TRBV28
d_gene: TRBD1
CDR3nt: TGTGCCAGCAGTCCTGACAGGGGGCGTGCTTTCTTT
CDR3aa: CASSPDRGRAFF

j_gene: TRBJ1-4
abundance: .
v_gene: TRBV5-4
d_gene: TRBD1
CDR3nt: TGTGCCAGCAGCGAACGGACAGGGGGGGGAAAACTGTTTTTT
CDR3aa: CASSERTGGGKLFF

j_gene: TRBJ1-4
abundance: .
v_gene: TRBV30
d_gene: .
CDR3nt: TGTGCCTGGAGTGTATCGCTCTCGGATGAAAAACTGTTTTTT
CDR3aa: CAWSVSLSDEKLFF

j_gene: TRBJ2-5
abundance: once
v_gene: TRBV5-4
d_gene: TRBD1
CDR3nt: TGTGCCAGCAGCTTGGCCCAGGGGGCCGATCAAGAGACCCAGTACTTC
CDR3aa: CASSLAQGADQETQYF

j_gene: TRBJ1-2
abundance: .
v_gene: TRBV7-8
d_gene: TRBD1
CDR3nt: TGTGCCAGCAGCTCGTCCGGGACAGGGCTCTATGGCTACACCTTC
CDR3aa: CASSSSGTGLYGYTF

j_gene: TRBJ2-1
abundance: .
v_gene: TRBV5-1
d_gene: TRBD2
CDR3nt: TGCGCCAGCAGCTTGCAACTGGCGGGAGGCCTGAACTACAATGAGCAGTTCTTC
CDR3aa: CASSLQLAGGLNYNEQFF

j_gene: TRBJ2-2
abundance: .
v_gene: TRBV12-2
d_gene: .
CDR3nt: TGTGCAAGTCGCTTAGGCGGGACCGGGGAGCTGTTTTTT
CDR3aa: CASRLGGTGELFF

j_gene: TRBJ1-1
abundance: .
v_gene: TRBV30
d_gene: TRBD1
CDR3nt: TGTGCCTGGATCCCGGACAGGGGACACTACTCCATGAACACTGAAGCTTTCTTT
CDR3aa: CAWIPDRGHYSMNTEAFF